This T cell receptor beta chain was profiled in a study of vaccination effects on CD4 cells after COVID-19. Note on this clone: The target antigen is unknown.

The CDR3 runs to 16 residues. The ends lost 6 bases at V and 1 base at J; junction bases unmatched: 10. In germline, CDR1 is SNHLY, CDR2 FYNNEI. Prior to sequencing, the ViraFEST assay stimulated PBMC with viral peptide pools, which expanded the antigen-specific CD4+ T cells. When around 10 days of culture had elapsed, CD4+ T cells were isolated. The vaccine recipients had no prior SARS-CoV-2 infection, with negative nucleocapsid antibodies. Sequenced by immunoSEQ multiplex PCR; TCRdb stores in-frame clones only, minus some. The sample consists of over 45,000 clones, roughly 70% of them appearing once.

The sequence was obtained from a human donor who received a COVID-19 vaccine. Material: CD4+ T cells from PBMCs cultured with SARS-CoV-2 spike peptides, obtained before COVID-19 vaccination. The V call is TRBV2, the J call TRBJ2-5; 8 nucleotides align to TRBD2. The CDR3 bases are TGTGCCAGCAGGCGCCTAGCGGGTGCTTTCCAAGAGACCCAGTACTTC. This translates into CASRRLAGAFQETQYF.